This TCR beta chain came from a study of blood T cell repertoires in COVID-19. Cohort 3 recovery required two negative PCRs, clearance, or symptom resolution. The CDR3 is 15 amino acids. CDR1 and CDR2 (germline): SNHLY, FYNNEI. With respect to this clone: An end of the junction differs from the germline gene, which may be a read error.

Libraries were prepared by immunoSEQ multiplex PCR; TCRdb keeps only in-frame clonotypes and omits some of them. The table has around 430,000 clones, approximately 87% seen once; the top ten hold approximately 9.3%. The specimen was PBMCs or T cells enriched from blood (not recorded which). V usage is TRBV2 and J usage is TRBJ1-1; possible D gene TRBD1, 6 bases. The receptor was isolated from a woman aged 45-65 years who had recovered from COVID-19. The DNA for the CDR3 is TGTGCCAGCAGAGAGCAGGGAAGGGGGAACTCTGAAGCTTTCTTT. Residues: CASREQGRGNSEAFF.